The clone carrying this TCR beta chain appeared many times. TCRdb reprocessed the PCR reads with MiXCR, giving one entry per CDR3 protein. Of roughly 20,000 distinct CDR3 sequences listed, 35% to 45% were seen once; the top ten hold over 10%. The source of the sample is a study of tumor-infiltrating lymphocytes in oesophageal squamous cell carcinoma. The CDR3 length is 15 residues. Germline-derived CDR1 and CDR2 are SGHDN and FVKESK. With 4 bases clipped from V and 1 base from J, the junction kept 2 bases outside the gene matches. This TCR came from a male donor with esophageal squamous cell carcinoma. This chain joins TRBV14 and TRBJ2-1, with TRBD2 matching 9 bases. The sequencing sample was made of esophageal tumor tissue. CDR3: CASSRLAASYNEQFF. The CDR3 DNA reads TGTGCCAGCAGCCGACTAGCGGCTTCCTACAATGAGCAGTTCTTC.